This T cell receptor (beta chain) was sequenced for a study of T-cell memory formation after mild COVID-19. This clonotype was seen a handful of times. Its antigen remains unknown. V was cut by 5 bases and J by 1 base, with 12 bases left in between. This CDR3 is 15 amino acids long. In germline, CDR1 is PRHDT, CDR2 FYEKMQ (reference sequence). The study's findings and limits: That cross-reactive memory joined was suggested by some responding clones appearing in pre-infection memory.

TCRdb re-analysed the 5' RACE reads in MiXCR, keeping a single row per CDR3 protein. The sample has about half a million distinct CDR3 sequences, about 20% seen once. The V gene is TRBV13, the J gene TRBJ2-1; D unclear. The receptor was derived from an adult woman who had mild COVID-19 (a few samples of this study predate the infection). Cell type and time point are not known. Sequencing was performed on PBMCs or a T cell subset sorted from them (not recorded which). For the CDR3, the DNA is TGTGCCAGCAGCCCCATGACCGGGTCCTACAATGAGCAGTTCTTC. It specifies CASSPMTGSYNEQFF.